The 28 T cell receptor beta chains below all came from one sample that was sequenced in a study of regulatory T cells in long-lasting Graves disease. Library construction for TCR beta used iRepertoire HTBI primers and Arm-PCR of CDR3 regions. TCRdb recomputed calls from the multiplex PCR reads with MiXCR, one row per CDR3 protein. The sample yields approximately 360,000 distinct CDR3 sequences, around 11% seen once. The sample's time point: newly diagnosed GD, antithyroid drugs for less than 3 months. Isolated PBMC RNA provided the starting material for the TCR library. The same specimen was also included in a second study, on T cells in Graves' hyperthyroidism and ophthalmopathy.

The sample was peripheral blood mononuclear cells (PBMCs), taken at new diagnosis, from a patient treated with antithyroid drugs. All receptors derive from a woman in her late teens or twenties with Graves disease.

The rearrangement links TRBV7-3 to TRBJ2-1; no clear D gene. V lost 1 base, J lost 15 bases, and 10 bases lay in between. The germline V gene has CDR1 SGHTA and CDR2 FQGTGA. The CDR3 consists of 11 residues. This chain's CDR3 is CASSLRAELFF. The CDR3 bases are TGTGCCAGCAGCTTAAGGGCTGAATTGTTCTTC. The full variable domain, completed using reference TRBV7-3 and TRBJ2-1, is GAGVSQTPSNKVTEKGKYVELRCDPISGHTALYWYRQSLGQGPEFLIYFQGTGAADDSGLPNDRFFAVRPEGSVSTLKIQRTERGDSAVYLCASSLRAELFFGPGTRLTVL.

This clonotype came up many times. CDR3 nucleotide sequence: TGTGCCAGCAGTTACCCGCGACAGGGGGTGGACACTGAAGCTTTCTTT. As protein: CASSYPRQGVDTEAFF. This sequence joins TRBV6-5 and TRBJ1-1; TRBD1 matches at 9 bases. The length of the CDR3 is 16 residues. V lost 2 bases and J lost 3; bases outside the gene matches: 7. Germline CDR1 and CDR2: MNHEY and SVGAGI.

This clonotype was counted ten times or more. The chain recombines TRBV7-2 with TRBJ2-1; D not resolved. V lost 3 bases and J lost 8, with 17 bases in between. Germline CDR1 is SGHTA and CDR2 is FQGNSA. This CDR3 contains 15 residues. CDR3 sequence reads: CASSFNPGTADEQFF. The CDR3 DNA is TGTGCCAGCAGCTTTAATCCGGGCACAGCCGATGAGCAGTTCTTC.

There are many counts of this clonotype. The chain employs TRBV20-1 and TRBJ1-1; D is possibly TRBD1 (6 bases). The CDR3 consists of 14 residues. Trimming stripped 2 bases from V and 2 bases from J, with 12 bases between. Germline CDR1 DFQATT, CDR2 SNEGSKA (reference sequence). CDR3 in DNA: TGCAGTGCTAGATGGGGGGCAGCAAACACTGAAGCTTTCTTT. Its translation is CSARWGAANTEAFF.

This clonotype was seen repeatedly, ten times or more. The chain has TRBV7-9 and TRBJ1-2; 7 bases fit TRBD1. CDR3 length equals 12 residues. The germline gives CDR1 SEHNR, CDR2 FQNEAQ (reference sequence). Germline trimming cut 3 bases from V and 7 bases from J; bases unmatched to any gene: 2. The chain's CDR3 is CASSLTGFGYTF. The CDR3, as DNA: TGTGCCAGCAGCTTGACAGGGTTTGGCTACACCTTC.

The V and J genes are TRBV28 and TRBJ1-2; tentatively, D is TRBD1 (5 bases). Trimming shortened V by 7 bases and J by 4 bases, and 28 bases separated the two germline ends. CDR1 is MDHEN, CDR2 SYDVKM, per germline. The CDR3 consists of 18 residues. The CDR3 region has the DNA TGTGCCAGCACGCCCAACCCGGGAGTAGGGAGGGGAAGCTATGGCTACACCTTC. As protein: CASTPNPGVGRGSYGYTF.

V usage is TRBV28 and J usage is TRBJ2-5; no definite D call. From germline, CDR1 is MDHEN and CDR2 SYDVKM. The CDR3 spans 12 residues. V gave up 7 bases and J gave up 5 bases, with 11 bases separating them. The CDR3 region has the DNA TGTGCCAGCAAGGCAGCCCTGGAGACCCAGTACTTC. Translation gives CASKAALETQYF.

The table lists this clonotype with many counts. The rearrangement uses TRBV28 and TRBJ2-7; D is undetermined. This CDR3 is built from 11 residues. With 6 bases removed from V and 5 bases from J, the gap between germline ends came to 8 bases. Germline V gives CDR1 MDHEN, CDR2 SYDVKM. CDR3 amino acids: CASSSAHEQYF. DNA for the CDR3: TGTGCCAGCAGCTCCGCCCACGAGCAGTACTTC.

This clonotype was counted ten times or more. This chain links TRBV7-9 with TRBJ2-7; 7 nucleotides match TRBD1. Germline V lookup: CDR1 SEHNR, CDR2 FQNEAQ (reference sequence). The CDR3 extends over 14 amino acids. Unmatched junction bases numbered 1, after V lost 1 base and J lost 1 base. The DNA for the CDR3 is TGTGCCAGCAGCTTAGGGGACAGTTCCTACGAGCAGTACGTC. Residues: CASSLGDSSYEQYV.

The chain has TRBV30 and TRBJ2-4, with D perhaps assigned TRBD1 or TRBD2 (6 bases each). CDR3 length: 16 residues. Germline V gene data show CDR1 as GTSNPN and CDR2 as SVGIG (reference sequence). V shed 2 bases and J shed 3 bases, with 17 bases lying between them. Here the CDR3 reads CAWSRLGGIGKNIQYF. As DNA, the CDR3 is TGTGCCTGGAGTAGATTGGGGGGCATAGGCAAAAACATTCAGTACTTC.

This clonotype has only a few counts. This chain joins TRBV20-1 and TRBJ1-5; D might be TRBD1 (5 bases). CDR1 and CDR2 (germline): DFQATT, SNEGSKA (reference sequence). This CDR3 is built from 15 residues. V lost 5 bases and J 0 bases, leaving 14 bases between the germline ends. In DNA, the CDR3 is TGCAGTGCTGCTCGCAAAGACAGTAGCAATCAGCCCCAGCATTTT. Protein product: CSAARKDSSNQPQHF.

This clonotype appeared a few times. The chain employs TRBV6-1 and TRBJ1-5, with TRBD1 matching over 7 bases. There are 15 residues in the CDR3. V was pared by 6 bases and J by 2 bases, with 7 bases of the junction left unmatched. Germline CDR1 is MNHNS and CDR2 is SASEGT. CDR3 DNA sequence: TGTGCCAGCAGGGGGACAGCTGGGGGCAATCAGCCCCAGCATTTT. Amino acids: CASRGTAGGNQPQHF.

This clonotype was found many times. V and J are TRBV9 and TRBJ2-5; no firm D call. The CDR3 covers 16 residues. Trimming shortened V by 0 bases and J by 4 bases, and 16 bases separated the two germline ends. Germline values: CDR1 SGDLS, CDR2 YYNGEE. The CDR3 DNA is TGTGCCAGCAGCGTAGGCGGCTACAACTACGCAGAGACCCAGTACTTC. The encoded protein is CASSVGGYNYAETQYF.

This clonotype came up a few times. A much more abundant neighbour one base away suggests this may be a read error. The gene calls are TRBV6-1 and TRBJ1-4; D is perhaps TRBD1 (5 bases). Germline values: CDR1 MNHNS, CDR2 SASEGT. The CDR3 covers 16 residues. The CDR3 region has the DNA TGTGCCAGCAGCCCCCAGGGATTCGCAACTAATGAAAAACTGCTTTTT. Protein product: CASSPQGFATNEKLLF.

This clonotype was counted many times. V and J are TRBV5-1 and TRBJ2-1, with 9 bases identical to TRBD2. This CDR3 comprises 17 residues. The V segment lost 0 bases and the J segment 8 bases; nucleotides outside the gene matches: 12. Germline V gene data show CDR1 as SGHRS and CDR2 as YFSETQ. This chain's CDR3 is CASSLELSGGSTDEQFF. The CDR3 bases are TGCGCCAGCAGCTTGGAGCTAAGCGGGGGGTCTACCGATGAGCAGTTCTTC.

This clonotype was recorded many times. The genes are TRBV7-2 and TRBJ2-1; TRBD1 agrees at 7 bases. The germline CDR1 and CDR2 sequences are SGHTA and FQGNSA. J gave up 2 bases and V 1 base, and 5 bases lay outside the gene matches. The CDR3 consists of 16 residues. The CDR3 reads CASSLDGTVAYNEQFF. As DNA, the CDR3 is TGTGCCAGCAGCTTAGATGGGACAGTGGCCTACAATGAGCAGTTCTTC.

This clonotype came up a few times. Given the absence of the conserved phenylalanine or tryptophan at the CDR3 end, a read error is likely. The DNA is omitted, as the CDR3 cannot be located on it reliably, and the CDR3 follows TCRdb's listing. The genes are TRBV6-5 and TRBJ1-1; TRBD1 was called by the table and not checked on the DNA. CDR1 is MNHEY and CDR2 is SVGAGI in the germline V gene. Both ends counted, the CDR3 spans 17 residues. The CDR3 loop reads CASSYSRTGGNDFAIHI.

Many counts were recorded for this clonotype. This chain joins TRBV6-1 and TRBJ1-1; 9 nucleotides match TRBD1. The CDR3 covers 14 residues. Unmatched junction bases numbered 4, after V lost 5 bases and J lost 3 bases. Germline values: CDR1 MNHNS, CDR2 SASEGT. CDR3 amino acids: CASSLWTGDTEAFF. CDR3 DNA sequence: TGTGCCAGCAGTCTGTGGACAGGGGACACTGAAGCTTTCTTT.

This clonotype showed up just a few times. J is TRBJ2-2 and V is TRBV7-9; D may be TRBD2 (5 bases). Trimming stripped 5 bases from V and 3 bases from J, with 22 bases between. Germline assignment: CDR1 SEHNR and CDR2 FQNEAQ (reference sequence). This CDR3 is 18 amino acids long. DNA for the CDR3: TGTGCCAGCAGCCGGTCCCCGGGGAGTTATGGTTACACCGGGGAGCTGTTTTTT. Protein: CASSRSPGSYGYTGELFF.

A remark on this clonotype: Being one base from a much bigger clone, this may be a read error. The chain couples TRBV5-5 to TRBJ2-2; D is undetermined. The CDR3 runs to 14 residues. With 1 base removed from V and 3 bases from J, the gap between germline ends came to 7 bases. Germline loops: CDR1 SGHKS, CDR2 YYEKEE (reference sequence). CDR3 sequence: CASSLFPDTGELFF. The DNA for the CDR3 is TGTGCCAGCAGCTTGTTCCCTGACACCGGGGAGCTGTTTTTT. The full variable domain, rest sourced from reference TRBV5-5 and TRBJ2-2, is DAGVTQSPTHLIKTRGQQVTLRCSPISGHKSVSWYQQVLGQGPQFIFQYYEKEERGRGNFPDRFSARQFPNYSSELNVNALLLGDSALYLCASSLFPDTGELFFGEGSRLTVL.

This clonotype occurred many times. DNA for the CDR3: TGTGCCAGCAGTACCCAGGGGGGACCCCTCCACTTT. This gives the protein CASSTQGGPLHF. The chain links TRBV7-3 to TRBJ1-6; 7 bases are shared with TRBD1. The CDR3 is 12 amino acids. V shed 6 bases, J shed 12 bases, and the junction held 5 bases outside the gene matches. Germline V gene data show CDR1 as SGHTA and CDR2 as FQGTGA.

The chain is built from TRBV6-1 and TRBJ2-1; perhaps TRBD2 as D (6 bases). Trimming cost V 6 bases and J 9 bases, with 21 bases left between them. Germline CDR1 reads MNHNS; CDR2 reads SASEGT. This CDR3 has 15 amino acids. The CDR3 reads CASSPYSGTSGEQFF. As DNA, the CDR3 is TGTGCCAGCAGCCCGTACTCCGGGACTTCGGGTGAGCAGTTCTTC.

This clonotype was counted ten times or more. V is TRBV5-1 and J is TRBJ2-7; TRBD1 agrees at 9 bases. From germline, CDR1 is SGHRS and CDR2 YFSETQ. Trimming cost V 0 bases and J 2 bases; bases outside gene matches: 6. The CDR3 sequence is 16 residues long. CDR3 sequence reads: CASSLVGTGQTYEQYF. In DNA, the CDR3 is TGCGCCAGCAGCTTGGTCGGGACAGGGCAAACCTACGAGCAGTACTTC.

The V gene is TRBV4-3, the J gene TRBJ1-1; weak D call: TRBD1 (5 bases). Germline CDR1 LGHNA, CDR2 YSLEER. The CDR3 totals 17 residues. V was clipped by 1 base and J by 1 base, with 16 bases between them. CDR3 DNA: TGCGCCAGCAGCCAAGGAGCCCGGGGACCCGAGAACACTGAAGCTTTCTTT. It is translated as CASSQGARGPENTEAFF.

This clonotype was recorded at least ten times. CDR3 bases: TGTGCCTGGAGTATGGGATTTGGGACTTTCTTT. As protein: CAWSMGFGTFF. The rearrangement links TRBV30 to TRBJ1-1; D gene ambiguous. The germline gives CDR1 GTSNPN, CDR2 SVGIG (reference sequence). The length of the CDR3 is 11 residues. Trimming cost V 2 bases and J 12 bases, with 13 bases left between them.

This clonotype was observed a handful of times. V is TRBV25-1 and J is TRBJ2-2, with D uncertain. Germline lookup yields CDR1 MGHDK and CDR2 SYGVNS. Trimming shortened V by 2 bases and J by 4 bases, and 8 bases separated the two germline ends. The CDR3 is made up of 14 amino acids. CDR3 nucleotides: TGTGCCAGCAGTGAAACGTCCGCCACCGGGGAGCTGTTTTTT. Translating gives CASSETSATGELFF. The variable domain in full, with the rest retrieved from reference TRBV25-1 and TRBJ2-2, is EADIYQTPRYLVIGTGKKITLECSQTMGHDKMYWYQQDPGMELHLIHYSYGVNSTEKGDLSSESTVSRIRTEHFPLTLESARPSHTSQYLCASSETSATGELFFGEGSRLTVL.

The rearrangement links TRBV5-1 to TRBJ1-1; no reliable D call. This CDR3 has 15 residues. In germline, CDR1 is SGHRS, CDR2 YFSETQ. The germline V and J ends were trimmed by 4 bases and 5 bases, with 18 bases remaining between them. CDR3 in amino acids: CASSPVSTGWTEAFF. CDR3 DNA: TGCGCCAGCAGCCCGGTAAGCACGGGTTGGACTGAAGCTTTCTTT.

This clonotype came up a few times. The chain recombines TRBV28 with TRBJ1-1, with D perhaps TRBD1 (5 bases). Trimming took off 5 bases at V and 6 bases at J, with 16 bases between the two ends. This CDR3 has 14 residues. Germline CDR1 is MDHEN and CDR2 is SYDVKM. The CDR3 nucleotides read TGTGCCAGCAGTCTCGGGGGGGTGGGGTCTGAAGCTTTCTTT. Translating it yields CASSLGGVGSEAFF.